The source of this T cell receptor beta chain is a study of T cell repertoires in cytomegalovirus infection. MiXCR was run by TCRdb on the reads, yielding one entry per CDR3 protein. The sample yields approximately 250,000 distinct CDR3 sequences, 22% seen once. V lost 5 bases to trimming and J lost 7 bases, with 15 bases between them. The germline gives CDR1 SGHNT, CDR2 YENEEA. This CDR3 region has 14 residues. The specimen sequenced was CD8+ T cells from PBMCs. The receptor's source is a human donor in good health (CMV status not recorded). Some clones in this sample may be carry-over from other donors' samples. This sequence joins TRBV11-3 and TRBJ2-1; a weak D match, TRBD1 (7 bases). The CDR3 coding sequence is TGTGCCAGCAGCCCGCGGGACAGTTGGAATGAGCAGTTCTTC. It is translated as CASSPRDSWNEQFF.